This T cell receptor (beta chain) was retrieved from a study of T-cell memory formation after mild COVID-19. The CDR3 contains 13 residues. The germline V and J ends were trimmed by 5 bases and 3 bases, with 11 bases remaining between them. CDR1 is KGHSH, CDR2 LQKENI, per germline. This clonotype was counted a few times. The antigen is not known. Overall study findings and caveats: Contracting CD4+ clones lay largely in CM and EM, with CD8+ ones residing in EMRA. Memory from before infection featured some responding clones, which suggests cross-reactive memory joined. There was a balanced CD4/CD8 profile in clones contracting day 15 to 85, and later expanders leaned CD4+.

5'RACE primed at constant segments yielded TCR alpha and TCR beta cDNA libraries bearing sample barcodes and UMIs. TCRdb redid the calling of the 5' RACE reads with MiXCR, one entry per CDR3 protein. The repertoire holds roughly 40,000 distinct CDR3 sequences, with about 7.3% as singletons. The V call is TRBV18, the J call TRBJ2-7, with D unclear. The TCR comes from a man younger than 35 who had mild COVID-19 (a few samples of this study predate the infection). Cell type and time point are not known. The sequencing sample was made of PBMCs or a T cell subset sorted from them (not recorded which). As DNA, the CDR3 is TGTGCCAGCTCATTTGACAAATACTACGAGCAGTACTTC. Its translation is CASSFDKYYEQYF.